These 6 T cell receptor beta chains were all obtained from the same sample, sequenced in a study of cytomegalovirus exposure and HLA in healthy donors. PCR involved 60 Vbeta and 13 Jbeta primers. Clones were read by immunoSEQ multiplex PCR, and TCRdb kept only the in-frame ones, dropping some. The sample lists 85,000 to 100,000 clones; over 75% were seen once. Sequencing used PBMCs. Receptors originate from a female donor in good health and CMV-seropositive.

The CDR3 reads CASSFGRGEETQYF. The CDR3 DNA follows: TGTGCCAGCAGCTTTGGGCGGGGCGAAGAGACCCAGTACTTC. The chain joins TRBV5-6 to TRBJ2-5; D perhaps matches TRBD2 (6 bases). The V end was cut by 2 bases, the J end by 3 bases, with 11 bases between. The CDR3 length is 14 residues. Germline V gives CDR1 SGHDT, CDR2 YYEEEE.

The gene calls are TRBV4-2 and TRBJ2-5, with TRBD1 as a possible D gene (5 bases). The closer fit of TRBJ2-7 to the DNA end suggests the J call may be wrong. The germline V gene encodes CDR1 LGHNA and CDR2 YNFKEQ. The CDR3 covers 14 residues. CDR3 coding DNA: TGTGCCAGCAGAGACAGCGCCAGCTCCTACGAGCAGTACTTC. Translating gives CASRDSASSYEQYF.

The genes are TRBV5-1 and TRBJ1-1; possibly TRBD1 for D (6 bases). V dropped 5 bases and J dropped 4 bases, with 15 bases sitting between them. The CDR3 is 14 amino acids. Germline V CDR1 and CDR2: SGHRS, YFSETQ. As DNA, the CDR3 is TGCGCCAGCAGATCAGGACAGTTGAGCACTGAAGCTTTCTTT. Its translation: CASRSGQLSTEAFF. The variable domain in full, completed from reference TRBV5-1 and TRBJ1-1, reads KAGVTQTPRYLIKTRGQQVTLSCSPISGHRSVSWYQQTPGQGLQFLFEYFSETQRNKGNFPGRFSGRQFSNSRSEMNVSTLELGDSALYLCASRSGQLSTEAFFGQGTRLTVV.

This clone showed up just a few times. This rearrangement joins TRBV10-2 to TRBJ2-7; D is perhaps TRBD2 (6 bases). V lost 7 bases and J lost 3, with 13 bases in between. Germline CDR1 WSHSY, CDR2 SAAADI. The CDR3 is 13 residues long. CDR3 protein: CASTGLPNYEQYF. The CDR3 nucleotides read TGCGCCAGCACCGGACTACCCAACTACGAGCAGTACTTC.

This rearrangement joins TRBV27 to TRBJ2-3; 7 bases match TRBD1. The V segment lost 8 bases and the J segment 0 bases; nucleotides outside the gene matches: 5. CDR3 length equals 14 residues. CDR1 is MNHEY and CDR2 is SMNVEV in the germline V gene (reference sequence). The CDR3 DNA follows: TGTGCCAGCCGGGACAGACCTAGCACAGATACGCAGTATTTT. It translates to CASRDRPSTDTQYF.

The J gene is TRBJ1-2, the V gene TRBV29-1, with 8 bases that match TRBD1. The CDR3 length is 14 residues. V lost 7 bases to trimming and J lost 7 bases; unmatched junction nucleotides: 14. Germline-derived CDR1 and CDR2 are SQVTM and ANQGSEA. CDR3 residues: CSASMGQGAPGYTF. CDR3 bases: TGCAGCGCATCCATGGGCCAGGGGGCGCCTGGCTACACCTTC.